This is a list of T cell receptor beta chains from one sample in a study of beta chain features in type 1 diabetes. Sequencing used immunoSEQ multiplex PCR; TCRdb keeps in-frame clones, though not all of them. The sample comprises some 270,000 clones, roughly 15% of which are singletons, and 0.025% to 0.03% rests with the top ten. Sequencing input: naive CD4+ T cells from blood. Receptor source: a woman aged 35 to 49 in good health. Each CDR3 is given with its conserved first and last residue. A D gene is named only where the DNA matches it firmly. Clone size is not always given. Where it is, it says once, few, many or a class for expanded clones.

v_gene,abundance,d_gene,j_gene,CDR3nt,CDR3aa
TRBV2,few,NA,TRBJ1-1,TGTGCCAGCTCAGGACACGGGGGAAGAAACACTGAAGCTTTCTTT,CASSGHGGRNTEAFF
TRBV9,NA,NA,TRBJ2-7,TGTGCCAGCAGCGGGGGGCAGGGCTACGAGCAGTACTTC,CASSGGQGYEQYF
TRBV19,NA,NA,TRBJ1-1,TGTGCCAGTAGTATGGCCGGGGGTGACACTGAAGCTTTCTTT,CASSMAGGDTEAFF
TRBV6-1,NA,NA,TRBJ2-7,TGTGCCAGCAGTGATCCCGCCGCCAGTGACGAGCAGTACTTC,CASSDPAASDEQYF
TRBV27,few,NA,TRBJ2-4,TGTGCCAGCAGTCCGGACAGATCGAAAAACATTCAGTACTTC,CASSPDRSKNIQYF
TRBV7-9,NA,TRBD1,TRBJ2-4,TGTGCCAGCAGCTTAGCAGACAGGGGACCCAAAAACATTCAGTACTTC,CASSLADRGPKNIQYF
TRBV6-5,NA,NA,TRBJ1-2,TGTGCCAGCAGTTATACGCTGACAGGAAACTATGGCTACACCTTC,CASSYTLTGNYGYTF
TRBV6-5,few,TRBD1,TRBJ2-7,TGTGCCAGCAGTTACTCCCGGGACAGGGCCTACGAGCAGTACTTC,CASSYSRDRAYEQYF
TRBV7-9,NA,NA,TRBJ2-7,TGTGCCAGCAGCCTACCAACCTACGAGCAGTACTTC,CASSLPTYEQYF
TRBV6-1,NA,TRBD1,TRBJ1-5,TGTGCCAGCACCAAGGACAGGGTGAGCAATCAGCCCCAGCATTTT,CASTKDRVSNQPQHF
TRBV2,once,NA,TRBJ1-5,TGTGCCAGCAGTCCTTATTCCAATCAGCCCCAGCATTTT,CASSPYSNQPQHF
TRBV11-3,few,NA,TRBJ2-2,TGTGCCAGCAGCTTAACGTGGTCAGGGGACACCGGGGAGCTGTTTTTT,CASSLTWSGDTGELFF
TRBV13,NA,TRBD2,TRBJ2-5,TGTGCCAGCAGCTTAGAGAGCGGGGGGGCGGAGACCCAGTACTTC,CASSLESGGAETQYF
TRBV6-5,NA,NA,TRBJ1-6,TGTGCCAGCAGTTACAGGTCGCAGGGGTCGAATTCACCCCTCCACTTT,CASSYRSQGSNSPLHF
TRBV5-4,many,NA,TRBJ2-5,TGTGCCAGCAGCTCCGCCCAGGGGCTGGAGACCCAGTACTTC,CASSSAQGLETQYF
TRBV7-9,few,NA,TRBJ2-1,TGTGCCAGCAGCTTAGCGCCGACGGGGGACAATGAGCAGTTCTTC,CASSLAPTGDNEQFF
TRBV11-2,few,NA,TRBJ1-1,TGTGCCAGCAGCTTAGATCGGGACACTGAAGCTTTCTTT,CASSLDRDTEAFF
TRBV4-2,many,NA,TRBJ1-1,TGTGCCAGCCTTGGGACAAAGAACACTGAAGCTTTCTTT,CASLGTKNTEAFF
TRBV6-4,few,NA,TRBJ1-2,TGTGCCAGCAGTGACGAGGGGGTGGGTGGCTACACCTTC,CASSDEGVGGYTF
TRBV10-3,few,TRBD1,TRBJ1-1,TGTGCCATCAGTGAGGGGACAGGGGGCACTGAAGCTTTCTTT,CAISEGTGGTEAFF
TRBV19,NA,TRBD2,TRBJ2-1,TGTGCCACCGGACTAGCGGGGGTCCAGTACAATGAGCAGTTCTTC,CATGLAGVQYNEQFF
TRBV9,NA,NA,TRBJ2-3,TGTGCCAGCAGCGTAACCCAGGGGGGAAATACGCAGTATTTT,CASSVTQGGNTQYF
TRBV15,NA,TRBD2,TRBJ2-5,TGTGCCACCAGCAGAGATTTAGGGGAGGGGGAGACCCAGTACTTC,CATSRDLGEGETQYF
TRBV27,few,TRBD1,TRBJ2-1,TGTGCCAGCAGTTCGTGGACAGGGGTAAATGAGCAGTTCTTC,CASSSWTGVNEQFF
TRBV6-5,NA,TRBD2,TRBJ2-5,TGTGCCAGCAGTTACTCAGGGGAGGGGACCCAGTACTTC,CASSYSGEGTQYF
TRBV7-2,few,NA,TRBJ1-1,TGTGCCAGCAGTCCGCGAGAGGCCTCCAGCACTGAAGCTTTCTTT,CASSPREASSTEAFF
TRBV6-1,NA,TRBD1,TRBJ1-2,TGTGCCAGCAGTGAAAACAGGGGGCGAGAATATGGCTACACCTTC,CASSENRGREYGYTF
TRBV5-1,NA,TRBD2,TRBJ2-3,TGCGCCAGCAGCTTGGAAACTAGCGCAGATACGCAGTATTTT,CASSLETSADTQYF
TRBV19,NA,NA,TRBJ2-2,TGTGCCAGTAGTATAGCGGTGGGGCGGACGAACACCGGGGAGCTGTTTTTT,CASSIAVGRTNTGELFF
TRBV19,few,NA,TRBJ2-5,TGTGCCAGTAGTGCCCACAGGGCTTACCAAGAGACCCAGTACTTC,CASSAHRAYQETQYF
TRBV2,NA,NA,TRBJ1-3,TGTGCCAGCAGTGAGGCGACTCGCTCTGGAAACACCATATATTTT,CASSEATRSGNTIYF
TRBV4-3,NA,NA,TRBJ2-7,TGCGCCAGCAGCCAAGAAGGCCGGGGCTCCTACGAGCAGTACTTC,CASSQEGRGSYEQYF
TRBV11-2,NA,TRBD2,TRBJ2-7,TGTGCCAGCAGCTTCCTGGCTAGCGGGGGAAGCGAGCAGTACTTC,CASSFLASGGSEQYF